Given below is one T cell receptor beta chain in context. Its target is not known. Trimming took off 4 bases at V and 8 bases at J, with 9 bases between the two ends. Germline values: CDR1 SNHLY, CDR2 FYNNEI. This CDR3 has 12 amino acids. This entry comes from a study of early T cells in non-severe SARS-CoV-2 infection. In the study overall: Unsorted whole-blood RNA was sequenced in bulk, leaving chains unpaired.

The TCR library protocol was used to attach unique molecular identifiers. These identifiers were attached to individual cDNA molecules. In TCRdb, the 5' RACE reads were re-called with MiXCR into one record per CDR3 protein. The sample lists more than 75,000 distinct CDR3 sequences, 13% occurring once. Study-wide results and limits: CD4 and private specificities were missed by VDJdb matching, which favored anti-spike CD8 responses.

The receptor comes from an adult who was a healthcare worker with PCR-confirmed SARS-CoV-2 infection or an uninfected control (not recorded which). The source material was whole blood. This chain joins TRBV2 and TRBJ2-1; possibly TRBD1 for D (5 bases). CDR3 residues: CASSAQGHEQFF. The CDR3, as DNA: TGTGCCAGCAGTGCCCAGGGCCATGAGCAGTTCTTC.